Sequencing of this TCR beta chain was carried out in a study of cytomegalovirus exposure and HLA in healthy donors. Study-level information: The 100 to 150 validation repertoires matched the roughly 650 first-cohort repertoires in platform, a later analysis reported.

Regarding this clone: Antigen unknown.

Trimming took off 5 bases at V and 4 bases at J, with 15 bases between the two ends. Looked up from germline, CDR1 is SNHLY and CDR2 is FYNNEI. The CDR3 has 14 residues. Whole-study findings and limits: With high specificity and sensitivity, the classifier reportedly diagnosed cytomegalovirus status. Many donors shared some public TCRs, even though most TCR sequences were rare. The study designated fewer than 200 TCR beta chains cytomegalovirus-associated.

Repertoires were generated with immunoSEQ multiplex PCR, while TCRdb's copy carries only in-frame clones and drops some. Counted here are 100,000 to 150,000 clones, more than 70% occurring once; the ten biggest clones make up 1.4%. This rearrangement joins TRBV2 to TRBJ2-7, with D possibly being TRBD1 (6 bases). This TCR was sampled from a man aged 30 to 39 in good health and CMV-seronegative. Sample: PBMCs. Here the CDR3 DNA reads TGTGCCAGCAGTTACAACCCCCAGGGGTACGAGCAGTACTTC. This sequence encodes CASSYNPQGYEQYF.